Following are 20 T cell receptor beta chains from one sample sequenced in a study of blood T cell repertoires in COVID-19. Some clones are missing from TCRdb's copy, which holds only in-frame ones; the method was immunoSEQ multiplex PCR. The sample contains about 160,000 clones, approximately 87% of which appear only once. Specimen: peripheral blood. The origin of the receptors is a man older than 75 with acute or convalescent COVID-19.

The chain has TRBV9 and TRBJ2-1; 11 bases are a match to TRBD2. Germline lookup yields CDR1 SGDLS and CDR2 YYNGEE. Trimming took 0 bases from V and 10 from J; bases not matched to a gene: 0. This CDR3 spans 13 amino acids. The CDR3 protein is CASSVGLAGEQFF. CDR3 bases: TGTGCCAGCAGCGTAGGACTAGCGGGAGAGCAGTTCTTC.

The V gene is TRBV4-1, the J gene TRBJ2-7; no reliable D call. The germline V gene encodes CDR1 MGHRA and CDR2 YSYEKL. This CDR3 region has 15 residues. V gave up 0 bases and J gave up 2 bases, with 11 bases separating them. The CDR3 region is CASSQDPRGPYEQYF. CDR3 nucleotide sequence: TGCGCCAGCAGCCAAGATCCCCGTGGCCCCTACGAGCAGTACTTC.

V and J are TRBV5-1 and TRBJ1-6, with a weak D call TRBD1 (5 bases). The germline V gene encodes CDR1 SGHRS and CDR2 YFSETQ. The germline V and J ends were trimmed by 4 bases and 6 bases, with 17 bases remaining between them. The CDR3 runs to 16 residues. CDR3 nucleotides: TGCGCCAGCAGCCGGGGGGAGGGATTTCTTAATTCACCCCTCCACTTT. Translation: CASSRGEGFLNSPLHF.

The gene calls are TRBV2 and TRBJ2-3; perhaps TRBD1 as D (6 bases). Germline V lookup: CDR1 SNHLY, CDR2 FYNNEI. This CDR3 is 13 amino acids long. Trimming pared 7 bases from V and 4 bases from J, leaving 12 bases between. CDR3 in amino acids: CASNSGVPDTQYF. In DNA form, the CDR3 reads TGTGCCAGCAATTCAGGGGTCCCAGATACGCAGTATTTT.

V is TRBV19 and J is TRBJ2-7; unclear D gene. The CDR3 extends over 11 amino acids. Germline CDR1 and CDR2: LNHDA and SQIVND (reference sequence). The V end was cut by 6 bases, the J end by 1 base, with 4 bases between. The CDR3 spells CASSQSYEQYF. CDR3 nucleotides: TGTGCCAGTAGCCAGTCCTACGAGCAGTACTTC. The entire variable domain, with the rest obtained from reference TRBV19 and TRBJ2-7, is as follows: DGGITQSPKYLFRKEGQNVTLSCEQNLNHDAMYWYRQDPGQGLRLIYYSQIVNDFQKGDIAEGYSVSREKKESFPLTVTSAQKNPTAFYLCASSQSYEQYFGPGTRLTVT.

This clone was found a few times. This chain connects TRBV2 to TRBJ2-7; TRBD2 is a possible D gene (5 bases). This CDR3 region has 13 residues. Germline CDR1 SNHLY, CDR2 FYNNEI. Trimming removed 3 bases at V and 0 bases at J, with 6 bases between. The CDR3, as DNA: TGTGCCAGCAGTGACAGCGGCTCCTACGAGCAGTACTTC. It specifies CASSDSGSYEQYF.

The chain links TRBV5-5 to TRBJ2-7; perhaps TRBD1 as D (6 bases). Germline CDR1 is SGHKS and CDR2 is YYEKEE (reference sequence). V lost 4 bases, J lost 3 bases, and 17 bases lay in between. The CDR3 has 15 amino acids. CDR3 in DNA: TGTGCCAGCAGCCATACCGGGACACTTAACTACGAGCAGTACTTC. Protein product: CASSHTGTLNYEQYF.

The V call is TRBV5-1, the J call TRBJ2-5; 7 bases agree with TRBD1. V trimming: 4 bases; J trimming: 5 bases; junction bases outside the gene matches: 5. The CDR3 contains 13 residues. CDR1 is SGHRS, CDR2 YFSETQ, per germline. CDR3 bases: TGCGCCAGCAGCCCGACAGGGTGGGAGACCCAGTACTTC. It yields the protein CASSPTGWETQYF.

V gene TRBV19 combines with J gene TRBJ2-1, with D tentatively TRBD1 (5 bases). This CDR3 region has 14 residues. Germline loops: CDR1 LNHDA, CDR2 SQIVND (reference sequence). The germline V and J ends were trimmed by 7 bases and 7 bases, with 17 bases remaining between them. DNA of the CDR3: TGTGCCAGTAAGAAGGGGTTTGAATTTAATGAGCAGTTCTTC. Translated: CASKKGFEFNEQFF.

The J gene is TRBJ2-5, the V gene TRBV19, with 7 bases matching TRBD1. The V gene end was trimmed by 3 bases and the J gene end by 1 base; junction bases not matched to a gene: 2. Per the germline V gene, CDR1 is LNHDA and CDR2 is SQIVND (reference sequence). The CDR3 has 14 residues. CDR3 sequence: CASSIDRAQETQYF. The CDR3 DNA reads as TGTGCCAGTAGTATTGACAGGGCCCAAGAGACCCAGTACTTC.

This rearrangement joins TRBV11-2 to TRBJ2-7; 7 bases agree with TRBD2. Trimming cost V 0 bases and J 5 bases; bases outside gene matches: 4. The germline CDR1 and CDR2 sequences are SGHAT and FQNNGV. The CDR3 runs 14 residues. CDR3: CASSLDWGGDEQYF. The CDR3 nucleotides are TGTGCCAGCAGCTTAGATTGGGGGGGGGACGAGCAGTACTTC.

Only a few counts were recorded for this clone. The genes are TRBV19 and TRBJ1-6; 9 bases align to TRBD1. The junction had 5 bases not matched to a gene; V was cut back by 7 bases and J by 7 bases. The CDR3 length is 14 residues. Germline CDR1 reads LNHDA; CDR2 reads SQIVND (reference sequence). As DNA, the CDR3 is TGTGCCAGTATGGGGACAGGGATGAATTCACCCCTCCACTTT. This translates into CASMGTGMNSPLHF.

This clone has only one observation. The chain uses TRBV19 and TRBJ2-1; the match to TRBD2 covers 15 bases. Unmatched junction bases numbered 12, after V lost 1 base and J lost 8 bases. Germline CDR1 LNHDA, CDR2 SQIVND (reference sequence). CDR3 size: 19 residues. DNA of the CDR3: TGTGCCAGTAGTATAGTAGGGACTAGCGGGGGGACTTTACAGGATGAGCAGTTCTTC. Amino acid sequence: CASSIVGTSGGTLQDEQFF.

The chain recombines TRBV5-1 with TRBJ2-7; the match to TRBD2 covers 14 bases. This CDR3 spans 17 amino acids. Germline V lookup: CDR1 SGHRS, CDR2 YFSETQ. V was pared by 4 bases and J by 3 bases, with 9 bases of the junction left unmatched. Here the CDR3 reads CASSPGLAGEGIYEQYF. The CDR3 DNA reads TGCGCCAGCAGCCCGGGACTAGCGGGAGAGGGAATCTACGAGCAGTACTTC.

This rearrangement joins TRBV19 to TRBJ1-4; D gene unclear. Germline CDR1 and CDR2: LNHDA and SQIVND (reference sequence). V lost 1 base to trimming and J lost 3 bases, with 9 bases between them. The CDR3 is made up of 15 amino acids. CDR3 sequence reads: CASSIAATPNEKLFF. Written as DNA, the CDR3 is TGTGCCAGTAGTATAGCAGCGACTCCTAATGAAAAACTGTTTTTT.

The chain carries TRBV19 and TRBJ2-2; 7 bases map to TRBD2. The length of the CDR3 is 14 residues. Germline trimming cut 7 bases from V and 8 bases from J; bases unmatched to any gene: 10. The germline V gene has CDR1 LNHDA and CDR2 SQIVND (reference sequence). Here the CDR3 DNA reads TGTGCCAGTAAGGTGGGAGGGCCGGGAGGGGAGCTGTTTTTT. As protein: CASKVGGPGGELFF.

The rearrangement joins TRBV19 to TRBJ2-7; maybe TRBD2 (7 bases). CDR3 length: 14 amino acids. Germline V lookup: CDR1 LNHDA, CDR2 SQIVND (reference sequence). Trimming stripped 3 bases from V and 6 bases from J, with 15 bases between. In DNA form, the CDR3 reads TGTGCCAGTAGTATCCTGCCAGGGGAGGGCGAGCAGTACTTC. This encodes CASSILPGEGEQYF.

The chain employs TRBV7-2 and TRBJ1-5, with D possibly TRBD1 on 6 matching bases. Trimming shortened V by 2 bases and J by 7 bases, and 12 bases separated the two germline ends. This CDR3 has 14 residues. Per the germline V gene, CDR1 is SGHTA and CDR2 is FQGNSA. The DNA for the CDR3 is TGTGCCAGCAGCTTACACAGGGAAGGACAGCCCCAGCATTTT. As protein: CASSLHREGQPQHF. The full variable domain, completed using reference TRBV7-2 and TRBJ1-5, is GAGVSQSPSNKVTEKGKDVELRCDPISGHTALYWYRQSLGQGLEFLIYFQGNSAPDKSGLPSDRFSAERTGGSVSTLTIQRTQQEDSAVYLCASSLHREGQPQHFGDGTRLSIL.

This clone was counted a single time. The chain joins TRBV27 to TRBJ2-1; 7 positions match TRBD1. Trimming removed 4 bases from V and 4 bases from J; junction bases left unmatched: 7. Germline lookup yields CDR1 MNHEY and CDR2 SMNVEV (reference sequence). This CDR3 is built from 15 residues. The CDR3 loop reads CASSSDRRGYNEQFF. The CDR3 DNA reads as TGTGCCAGCAGTTCGGACAGGCGCGGGTACAATGAGCAGTTCTTC.

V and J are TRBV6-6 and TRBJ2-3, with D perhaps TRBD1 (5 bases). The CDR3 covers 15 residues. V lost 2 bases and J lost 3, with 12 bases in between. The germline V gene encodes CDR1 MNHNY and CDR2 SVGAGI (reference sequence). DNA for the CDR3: TGTGCCAGCAGTTACGGCTTCCAGGGTACAGATACGCAGTATTTT. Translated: CASSYGFQGTDTQYF.